Each of the 2 T cell receptor beta chains below was sequenced from the same sample in a study of T cells in localized non-small cell lung cancer. Clones were sequenced by immunoSEQ multiplex PCR, and TCRdb holds only the in-frame ones, with some missing. Of around 64,000 clones in the sample, 81% were seen once. This sample comprised PBMCs, obtained before any cancer treatment. The source is a man aged 40 to 70 with stage II lung adenocarcinoma.

Turning to this clone: Other DNA sequences in this sample translate to the same CDR3. This chain joins TRBV18 and TRBJ1-5; 7 bases are shared with TRBD1. Germline CDR1 reads KGHSH; CDR2 reads LQKENI. Trimming cost V 3 bases and J 4 bases; bases outside gene matches: 0. The CDR3 is 13 amino acids. The CDR3: CASSPGQNQPQHF. The CDR3 DNA reads as TGTGCCAGCTCACCGGGACAGAATCAGCCCCAGCATTTT. Based on the CDR3 plus reference TRBV18 and TRBJ1-5, the full variable domain is NAGVMQNPRHLVRRRGQEARLRCSPMKGHSHVYWYRQLPEEGLKFMVYLQKENIIDESGMPKERFSAEFPKEGPSILRIQQVVRGDSAAYFCASSPGQNQPQHFGDGTRLSIL.

V and J are TRBV19 and TRBJ1-1, with D possibly matching TRBD1 (6 bases). Germline V gene data show CDR1 as LNHDA and CDR2 as SQIVND (reference sequence). V was trimmed by 10 bases and J by 7 bases, leaving 13 bases between them. The CDR3 loop spans 11 amino acids. CDR3 in DNA: TGTGCCACAGGGGATAGGATTGAAGCTTTCTTT. This translates into CATGDRIEAFF. Together with reference TRBV19 and TRBJ1-1, the CDR3 gives the full variable domain: DGGITQSPKYLFRKEGQNVTLSCEQNLNHDAMYWYRQDPGQGLRLIYYSQIVNDFQKGDIAEGYSVSREKKESFPLTVTSAQKNPTAFYLCATGDRIEAFFGQGTRLTVV.